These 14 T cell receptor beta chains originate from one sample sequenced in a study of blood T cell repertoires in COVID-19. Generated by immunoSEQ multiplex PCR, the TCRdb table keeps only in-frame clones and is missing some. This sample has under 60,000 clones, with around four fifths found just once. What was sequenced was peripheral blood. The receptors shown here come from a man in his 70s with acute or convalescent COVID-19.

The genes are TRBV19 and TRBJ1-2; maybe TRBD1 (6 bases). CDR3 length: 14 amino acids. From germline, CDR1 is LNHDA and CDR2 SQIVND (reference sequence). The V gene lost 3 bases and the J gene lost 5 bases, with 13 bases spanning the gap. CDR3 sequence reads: CASSMGRQAYGYTF. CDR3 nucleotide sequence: TGTGCCAGTAGTATGGGCAGACAGGCTTATGGCTACACCTTC.

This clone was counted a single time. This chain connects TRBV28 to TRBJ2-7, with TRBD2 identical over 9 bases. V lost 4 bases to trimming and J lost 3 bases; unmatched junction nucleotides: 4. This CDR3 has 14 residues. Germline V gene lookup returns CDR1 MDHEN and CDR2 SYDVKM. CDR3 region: CASSSSGILYEQYF. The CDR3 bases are TGTGCCAGCAGTTCTAGCGGGATACTCTACGAGCAGTACTTC.

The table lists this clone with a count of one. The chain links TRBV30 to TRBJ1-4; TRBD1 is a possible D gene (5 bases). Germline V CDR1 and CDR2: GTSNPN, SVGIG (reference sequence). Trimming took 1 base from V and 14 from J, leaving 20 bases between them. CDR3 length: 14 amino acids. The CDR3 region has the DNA TGTGCCTGGAGTGCCGGGGGAGGGCGTCGAGATCTGTTTTTT. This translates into CAWSAGGGRRDLFF.

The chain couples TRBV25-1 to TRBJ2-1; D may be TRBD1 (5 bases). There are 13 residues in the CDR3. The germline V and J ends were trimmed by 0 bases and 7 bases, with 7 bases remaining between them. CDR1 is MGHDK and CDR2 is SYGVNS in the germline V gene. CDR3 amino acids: CASSEYGANEQFF. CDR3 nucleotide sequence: TGTGCCAGCAGTGAATATGGGGCTAATGAGCAGTTCTTC.

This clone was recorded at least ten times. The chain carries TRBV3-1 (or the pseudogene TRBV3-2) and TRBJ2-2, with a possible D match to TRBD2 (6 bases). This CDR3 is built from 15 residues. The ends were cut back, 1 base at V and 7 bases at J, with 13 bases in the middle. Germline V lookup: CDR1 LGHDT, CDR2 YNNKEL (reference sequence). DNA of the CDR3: TGTGCCAGCAGCCAAGCGGGCGGGATAGGCGGGGAGCTGTTTTTT. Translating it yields CASSQAGGIGGELFF.

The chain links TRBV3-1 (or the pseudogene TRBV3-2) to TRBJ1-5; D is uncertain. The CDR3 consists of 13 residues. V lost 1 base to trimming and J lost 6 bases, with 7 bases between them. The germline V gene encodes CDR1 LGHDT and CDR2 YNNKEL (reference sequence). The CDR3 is CASSQGRSQPQHF. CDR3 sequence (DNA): TGTGCCAGCAGCCAAGGTAGGAGTCAGCCCCAGCATTTT.

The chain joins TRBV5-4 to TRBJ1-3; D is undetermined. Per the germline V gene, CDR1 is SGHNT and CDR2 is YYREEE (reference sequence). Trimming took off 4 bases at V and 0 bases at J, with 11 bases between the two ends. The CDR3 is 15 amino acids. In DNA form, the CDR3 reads TGTGCCAGCAGCCTTGACGGGAGCTCTGGAAACACCATATATTTT. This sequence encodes CASSLDGSSGNTIYF.

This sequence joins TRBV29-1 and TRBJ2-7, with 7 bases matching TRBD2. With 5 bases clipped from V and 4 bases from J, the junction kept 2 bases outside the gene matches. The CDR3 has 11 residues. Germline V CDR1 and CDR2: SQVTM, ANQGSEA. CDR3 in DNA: TGCAGCGTTCGGGGGGTTTACGAGCAGTACTTC. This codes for CSVRGVYEQYF.

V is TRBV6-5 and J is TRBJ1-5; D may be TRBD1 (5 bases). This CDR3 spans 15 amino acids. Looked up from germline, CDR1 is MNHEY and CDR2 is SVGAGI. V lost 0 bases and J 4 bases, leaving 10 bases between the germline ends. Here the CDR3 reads CASSYSWQGNQPQHF. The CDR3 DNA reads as TGTGCCAGCAGTTACTCATGGCAGGGAAATCAGCCCCAGCATTTT.

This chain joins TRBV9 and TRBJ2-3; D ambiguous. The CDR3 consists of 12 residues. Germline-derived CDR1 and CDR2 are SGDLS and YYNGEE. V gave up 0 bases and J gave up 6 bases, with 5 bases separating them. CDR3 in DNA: TGTGCCAGCAGCGTAGGCGAGGATACGCAGTATTTT. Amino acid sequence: CASSVGEDTQYF.

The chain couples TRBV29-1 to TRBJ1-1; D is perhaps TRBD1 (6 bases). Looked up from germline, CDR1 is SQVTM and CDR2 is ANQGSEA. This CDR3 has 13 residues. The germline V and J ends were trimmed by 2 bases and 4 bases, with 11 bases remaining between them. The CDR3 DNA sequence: TGCAGCGTTGAAATGGGGGCGGGCACTGAAGCTTTCTTT. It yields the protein CSVEMGAGTEAFF.

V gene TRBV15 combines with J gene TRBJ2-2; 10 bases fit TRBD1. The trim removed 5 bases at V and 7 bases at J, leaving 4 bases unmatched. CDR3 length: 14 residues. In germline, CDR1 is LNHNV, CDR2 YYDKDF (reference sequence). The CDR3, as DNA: TGTGCCACCAGCGGGACAGGGGCGGGCGGGGAGCTGTTTTTT. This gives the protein CATSGTGAGGELFF. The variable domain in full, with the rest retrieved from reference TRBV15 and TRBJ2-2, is DAMVIQNPRYQVTQFGKPVTLSCSQTLNHNVMYWYQQKSSQAPKLLFHYYDKDFNNEADTPDNFQSRRPNTSFCFLDIRSPGLGDTAMYLCATSGTGAGGELFFGEGSRLTVL.

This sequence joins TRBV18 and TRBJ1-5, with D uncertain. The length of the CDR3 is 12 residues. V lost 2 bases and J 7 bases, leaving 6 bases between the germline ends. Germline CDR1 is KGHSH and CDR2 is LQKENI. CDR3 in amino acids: CASSPTGQPQHF. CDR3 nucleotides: TGTGCCAGCTCACCAACGGGACAGCCCCAGCATTTT.

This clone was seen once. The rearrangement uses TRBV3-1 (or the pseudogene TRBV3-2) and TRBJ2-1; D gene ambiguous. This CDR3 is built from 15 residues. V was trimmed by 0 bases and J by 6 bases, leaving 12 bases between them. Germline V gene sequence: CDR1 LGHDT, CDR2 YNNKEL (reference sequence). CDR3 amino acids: CASSQDGEEGNEQFF. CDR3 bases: TGTGCCAGCAGCCAAGACGGTGAGGAAGGCAATGAGCAGTTCTTC.